This TCR beta chain was found in a study of Graves' ophthalmopathy and Graves' hyperthyroidism. This clonotype showed up many times. This CDR3 is 15 amino acids long. Germline loops: CDR1 SGHTA, CDR2 FQGNSA. The V gene lost 1 base and the J gene lost 5 bases, with 14 bases spanning the gap. RNA transcripts provided the template for amplifying TCR beta CDR3 regions. Amplification began with first-round RT-PCR using HTBI primers, then second-round multiplex PCR was performed. Via MiXCR, TCRdb re-called the multiplex PCR reads, giving one row per CDR3 protein. The table has under 350,000 distinct CDR3 sequences, about a sixth seen once; the top ten hold 10% to 15%. Pregnancy or lactation, uncontrolled infections and other autoimmune diseases were grounds for excluding patients.

The chain recombines TRBV7-2 with TRBJ2-5; possible D gene TRBD1, 6 bases. Sample: peripheral blood. This TCR came from an adult man with Graves' ophthalmopathy. CDR3 in DNA: TGTGCCAGCAGCTTAGACAGGGTAGAAGGGGAGACCCAGTACTTC. Residues: CASSLDRVEGETQYF.